Detailed here is one T cell receptor beta chain. Additional DNA sequences in this sample encode the identical CDR3. This record comes from a study of blood T cell repertoires in COVID-19. Study-wide background: From T cells, B-cell-depleted T cells, or PBMCs came the material, which was cDNA or gDNA.

Seattle patients were enrolled while actively infected and followed longitudinally. The CDR3 length is 14 residues. Germline assignment: CDR1 MNHEY and CDR2 SVGAGI. V dropped 2 bases and J dropped 4; count of bases not matched to a gene: 1. Methods used by the authors: Estimation of nucleated cell counts was performed using reference gene primer amplification. Sequencing was performed with immunoSEQ multiplex PCR; in TCRdb, only in-frame clones are kept and a portion is missing. The D gene and trimming were derived from the DNA, and the V and J assignments and clone size from that table. The sample shows approximately 300,000 clones, 75% to 95% of them seen only once.

The genes are TRBV6-5 and TRBJ2-7; 11 bases agree with TRBD1. This TCR was recovered from a woman in her 30s with COVID-19, enrolled during active disease. Input material: peripheral blood. CDR3 sequence: CASSYGQGAYEQYF. The CDR3, as DNA: TGTGCCAGCAGTTACGGACAGGGGGCATACGAGCAGTACTTC.